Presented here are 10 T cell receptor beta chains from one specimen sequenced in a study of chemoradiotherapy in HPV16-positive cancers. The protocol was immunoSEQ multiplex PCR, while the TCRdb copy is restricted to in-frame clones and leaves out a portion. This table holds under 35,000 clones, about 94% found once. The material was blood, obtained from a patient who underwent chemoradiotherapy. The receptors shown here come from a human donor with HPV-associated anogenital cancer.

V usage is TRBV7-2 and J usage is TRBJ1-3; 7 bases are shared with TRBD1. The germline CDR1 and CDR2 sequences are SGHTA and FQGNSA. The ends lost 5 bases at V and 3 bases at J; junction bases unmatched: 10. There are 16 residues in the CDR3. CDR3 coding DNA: TGTGCCAGCAGCCCATATCGTACAGGGGTTGGAAACACCATATATTTT. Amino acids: CASSPYRTGVGNTIYF.

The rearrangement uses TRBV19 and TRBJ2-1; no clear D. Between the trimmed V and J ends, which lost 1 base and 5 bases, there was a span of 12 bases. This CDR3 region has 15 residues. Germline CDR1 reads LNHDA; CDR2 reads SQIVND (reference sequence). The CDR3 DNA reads TGTGCCAGTAGTATAGTCCCCACAGAGAACAATGAGCAGTTCTTC. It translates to CASSIVPTENNEQFF. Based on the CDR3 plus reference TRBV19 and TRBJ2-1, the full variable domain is DGGITQSPKYLFRKEGQNVTLSCEQNLNHDAMYWYRQDPGQGLRLIYYSQIVNDFQKGDIAEGYSVSREKKESFPLTVTSAQKNPTAFYLCASSIVPTENNEQFFGPGTRLTVL.

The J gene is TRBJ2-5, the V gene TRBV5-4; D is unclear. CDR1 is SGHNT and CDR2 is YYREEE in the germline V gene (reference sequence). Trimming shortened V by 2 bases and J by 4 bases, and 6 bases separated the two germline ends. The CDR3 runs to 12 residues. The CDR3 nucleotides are TGTGCCAGCAGCTTTGGGCGAGAGACCCAGTACTTC. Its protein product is CASSFGRETQYF.

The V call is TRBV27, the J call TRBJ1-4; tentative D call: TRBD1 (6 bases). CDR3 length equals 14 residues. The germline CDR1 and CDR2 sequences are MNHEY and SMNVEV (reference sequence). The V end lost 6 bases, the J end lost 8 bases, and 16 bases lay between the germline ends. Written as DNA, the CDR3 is TGTGCCAGCAGGTCTCAGGGGAGGTTGGAAAAACTGTTTTTT. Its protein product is CASRSQGRLEKLFF. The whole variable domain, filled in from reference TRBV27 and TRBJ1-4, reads EAQVTQNPRYLITVTGKKLTVTCSQNMNHEYMSWYRQDPGLGLRQIYYSMNVEVTDKGDVPEGYKVSRKEKRNFPLILESPSPNQTSLYFCASRSQGRLEKLFFGSGTQLSVL.

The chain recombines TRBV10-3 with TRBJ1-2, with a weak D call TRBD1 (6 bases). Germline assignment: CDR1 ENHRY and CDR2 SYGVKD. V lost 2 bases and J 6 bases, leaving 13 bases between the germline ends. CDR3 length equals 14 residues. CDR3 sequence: CAISEPTGPHGYTF. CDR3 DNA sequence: TGTGCCATCAGTGAGCCTACAGGGCCCCATGGCTACACCTTC.

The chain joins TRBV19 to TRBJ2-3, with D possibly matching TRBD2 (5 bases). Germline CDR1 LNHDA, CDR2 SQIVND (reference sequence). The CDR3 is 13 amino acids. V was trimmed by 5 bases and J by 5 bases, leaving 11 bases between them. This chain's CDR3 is CASSPRLQDTQYF. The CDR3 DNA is TGTGCCAGTAGTCCCAGACTACAAGATACGCAGTATTTT.

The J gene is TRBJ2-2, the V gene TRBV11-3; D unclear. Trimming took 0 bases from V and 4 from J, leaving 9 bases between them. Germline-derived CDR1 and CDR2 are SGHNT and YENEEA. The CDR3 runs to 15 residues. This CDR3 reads CASSLDSISTGELFF. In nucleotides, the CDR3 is TGTGCCAGCAGCTTAGACTCGATATCCACCGGGGAGCTGTTTTTT.

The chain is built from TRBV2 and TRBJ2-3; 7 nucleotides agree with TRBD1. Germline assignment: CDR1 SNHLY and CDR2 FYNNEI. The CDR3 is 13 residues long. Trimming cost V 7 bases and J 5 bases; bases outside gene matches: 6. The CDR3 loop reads CASNDRAGDTQYF. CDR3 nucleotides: TGTGCCAGCAACGACAGGGCCGGAGATACGCAGTATTTT.

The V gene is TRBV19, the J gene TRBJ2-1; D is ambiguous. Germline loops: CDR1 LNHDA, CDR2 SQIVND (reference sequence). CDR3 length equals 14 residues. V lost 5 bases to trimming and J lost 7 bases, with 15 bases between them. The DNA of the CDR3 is TGTGCCAGTAGTCCAACACCCTCCCTGAATGAGCAGTTCTTC. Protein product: CASSPTPSLNEQFF.

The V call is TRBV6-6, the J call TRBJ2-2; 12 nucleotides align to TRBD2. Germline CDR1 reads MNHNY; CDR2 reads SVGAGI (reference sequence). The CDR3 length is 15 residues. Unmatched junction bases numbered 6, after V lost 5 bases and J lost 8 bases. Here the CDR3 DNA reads TGTGCCAGCAGTACAACTAGCGGGGGGATGGGGGAGCTGTTTTTT. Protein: CASSTTSGGMGELFF.